The rows below give T cell receptor beta chains drawn from one sample of a study of cytotoxic CD8 clonotypes in ibrutinib-treated CLL. Method: immunoSEQ multiplex PCR; TCRdb's copy keeps in-frame clones and lacks some. The table lists about 310,000 clones, more than 65% of them singletons. The source was PBMCs, collected before ibrutinib treatment. The source of these receptors is a human donor with chronic lymphocytic leukemia. CDR3s include the opening cysteine and the closing phenylalanine or tryptophan. D genes are given only for firm matches. Some rows mark clone size as missing; the rest say once, few, many or name a class of expanded clone.

v_gene	abundance	d_gene	j_gene	CDR3aa	CDR3nt
TRBV6-1	once	-	TRBJ1-5	CASSERRGAYSNQPQHF	TGTGCCAGCAGTGAACGGCGGGGGGCTTATAGCAATCAGCCCCAGCATTTT
TRBV5-6	-	TRBD2	TRBJ2-7	CASSGGLGAYEQYF	TGTGCCAGCAGCGGCGGACTAGGGGCCTACGAGCAGTACTTC
TRBV5-1	-	TRBD2	TRBJ2-5	CASSLALGTSGSETQYF	TGCGCCAGCAGCTTGGCCCTCGGGACTAGCGGGAGTGAGACCCAGTACTTC
TRBV14	-	-	TRBJ2-7	CASSPPLGGEQYF	TGTGCCAGCAGCCCCCCACTGGGTGGCGAGCAGTACTTC
TRBV7-2	-	TRBD1	TRBJ1-2	CASSLVGQGNYGYTF	TGTGCCAGCAGCTTAGTGGGACAGGGGAACTATGGCTACACCTTC
TRBV19	few	TRBD2	TRBJ2-7	CASRPVAGDGEQYF	TGTGCCAGTAGGCCAGTAGCGGGAGACGGGGAGCAGTACTTC
TRBV25-1	-	TRBD1	TRBJ1-1	CASSGGQSNTEAFF	TGTGCCAGCAGTGGGGGACAGTCGAACACTGAAGCTTTCTTT
TRBV6-5	once	TRBD1	TRBJ1-2	CASSTDRMGGYTF	TGTGCCAGCAGCACGGACAGGATGGGTGGCTACACCTTC
TRBV2	-	TRBD1	TRBJ2-1	CASRGQGDEQFF	TGTGCCAGCAGAGGACAGGGAGATGAGCAGTTCTTC
TRBV7-6	-	-	TRBJ2-7	CASSLVVAGSEQYF	TGTGCCAGCAGCTTAGTTGTCGCCGGGAGCGAGCAGTACTTC
TRBV29-1	-	-	TRBJ1-1	CSVNTGRNTEAFF	TGCAGCGTAAACACAGGGAGGAACACTGAAGCTTTCTTT
TRBV29-1	-	-	TRBJ1-1	CSVDGGTAFF	TGCAGCGTTGACGGGGGGACGGCTTTCTTT
TRBV19	once	-	TRBJ2-5	CASSIPQETQYF	TGTGCCAGTAGTATCCCCCAAGAGACCCAGTACTTC
TRBV5-1	-	TRBD2	TRBJ2-5	CASNPSTSGFEETQYF	TGCGCCAGCAACCCCTCGACTAGCGGTTTTGAAGAGACCCAGTACTTC
TRBV2	-	TRBD2	TRBJ2-7	CASSQLAGFGEQYF	TGTGCCAGCAGCCAACTAGCGGGGTTCGGCGAGCAGTACTTC